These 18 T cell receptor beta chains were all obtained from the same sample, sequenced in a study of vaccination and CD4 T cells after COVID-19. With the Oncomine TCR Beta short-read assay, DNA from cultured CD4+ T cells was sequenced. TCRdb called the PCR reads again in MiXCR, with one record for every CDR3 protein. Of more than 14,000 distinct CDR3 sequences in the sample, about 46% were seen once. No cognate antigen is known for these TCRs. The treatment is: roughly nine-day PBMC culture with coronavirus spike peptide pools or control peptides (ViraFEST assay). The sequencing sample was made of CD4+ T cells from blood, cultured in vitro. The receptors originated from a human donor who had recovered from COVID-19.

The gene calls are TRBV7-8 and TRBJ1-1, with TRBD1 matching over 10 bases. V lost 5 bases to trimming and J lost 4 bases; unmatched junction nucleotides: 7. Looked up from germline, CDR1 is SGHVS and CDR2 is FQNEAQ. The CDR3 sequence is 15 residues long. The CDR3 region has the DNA TGTGCCAGCAGCCCCCGACAGGGGGCGCGCACTGAAGCTTTCTTT. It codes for CASSPRQGARTEAFF.

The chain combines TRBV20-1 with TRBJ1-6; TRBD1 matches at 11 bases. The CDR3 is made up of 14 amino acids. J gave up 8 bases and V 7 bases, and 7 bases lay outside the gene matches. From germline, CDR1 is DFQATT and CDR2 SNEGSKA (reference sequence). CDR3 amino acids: CSVSGQGEYSPLHF. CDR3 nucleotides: TGCAGTGTTTCGGGACAGGGGGAATATTCACCCCTCCACTTT.

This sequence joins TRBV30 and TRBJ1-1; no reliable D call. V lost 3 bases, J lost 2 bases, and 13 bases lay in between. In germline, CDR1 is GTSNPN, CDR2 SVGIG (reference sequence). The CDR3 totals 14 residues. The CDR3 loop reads CAWRTRQTNTEAFF. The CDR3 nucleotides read TGTGCCTGGAGGACCCGGCAGACAAACACTGAAGCTTTCTTT.

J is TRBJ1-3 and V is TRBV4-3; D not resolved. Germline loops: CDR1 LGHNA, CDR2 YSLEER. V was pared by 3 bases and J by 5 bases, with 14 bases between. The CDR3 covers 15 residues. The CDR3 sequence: CASSHAMRGRNTIYF. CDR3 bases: TGCGCCAGCAGCCACGCTATGCGAGGTAGAAACACCATATATTTT.

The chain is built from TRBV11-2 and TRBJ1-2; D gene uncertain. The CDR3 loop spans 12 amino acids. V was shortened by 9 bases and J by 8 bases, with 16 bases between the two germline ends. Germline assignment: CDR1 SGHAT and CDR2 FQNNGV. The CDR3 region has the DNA TGTGCCAGTTCCGGGTCAACATACGGCTACACCTTC. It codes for CASSGSTYGYTF.

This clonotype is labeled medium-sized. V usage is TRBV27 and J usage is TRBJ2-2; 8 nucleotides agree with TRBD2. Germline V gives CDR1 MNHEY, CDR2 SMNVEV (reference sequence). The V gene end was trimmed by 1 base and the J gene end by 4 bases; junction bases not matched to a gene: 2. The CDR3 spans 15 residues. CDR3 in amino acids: CASSLWRGATGELFF. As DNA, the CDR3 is TGTGCCAGCAGTTTATGGCGGGGGGCCACCGGGGAGCTGTTTTTT.

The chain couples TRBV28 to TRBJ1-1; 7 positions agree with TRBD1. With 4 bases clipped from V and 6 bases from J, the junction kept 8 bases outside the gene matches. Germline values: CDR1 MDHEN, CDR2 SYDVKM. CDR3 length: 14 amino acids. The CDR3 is CASSSYDRVAEAFF. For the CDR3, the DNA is TGTGCCAGCAGTTCCTATGACAGGGTGGCTGAAGCTTTCTTT.

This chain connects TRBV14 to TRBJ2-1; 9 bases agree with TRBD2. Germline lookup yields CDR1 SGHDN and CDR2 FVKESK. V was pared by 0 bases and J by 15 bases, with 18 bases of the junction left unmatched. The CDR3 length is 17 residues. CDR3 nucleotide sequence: TGTGCCAGCAGCCAAGATGCGACAGGCGATGCTAGCGGGACCCCGTTCTTC. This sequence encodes CASSQDATGDASGTPFF.

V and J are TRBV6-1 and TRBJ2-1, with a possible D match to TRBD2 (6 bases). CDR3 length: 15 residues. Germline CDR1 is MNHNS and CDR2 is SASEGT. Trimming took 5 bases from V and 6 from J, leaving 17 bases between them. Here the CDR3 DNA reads TGTGCCAGCAGTCCCCAGGATGGGGGGAGCAATGAGCAGTTCTTC. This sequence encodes CASSPQDGGSNEQFF.

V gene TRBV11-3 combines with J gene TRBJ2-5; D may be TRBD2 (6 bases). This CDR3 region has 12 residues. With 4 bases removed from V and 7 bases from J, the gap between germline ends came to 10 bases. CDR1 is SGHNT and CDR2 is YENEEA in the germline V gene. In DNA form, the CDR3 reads TGTGCCAGCAGCTCCCGCGGGGCGACCCAGTACTTC. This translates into CASSSRGATQYF.

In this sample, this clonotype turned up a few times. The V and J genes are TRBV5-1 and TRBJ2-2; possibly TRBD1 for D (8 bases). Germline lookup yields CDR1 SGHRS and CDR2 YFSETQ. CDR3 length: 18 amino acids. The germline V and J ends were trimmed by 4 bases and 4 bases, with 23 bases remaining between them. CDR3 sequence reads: CASSGGGLTGAATGELFF. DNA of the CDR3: TGCGCCAGCAGCGGGGGGGGCCTGACAGGGGCGGCCACCGGGGAGCTGTTTTTT.

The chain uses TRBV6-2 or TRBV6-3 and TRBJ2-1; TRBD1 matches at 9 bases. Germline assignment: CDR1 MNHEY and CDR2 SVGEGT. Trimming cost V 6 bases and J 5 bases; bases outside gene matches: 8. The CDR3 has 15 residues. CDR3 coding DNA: TGTGCCAGCAGAGATCTCCGGGACAGGGACAATGAGCAGTTCTTC. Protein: CASRDLRDRDNEQFF.

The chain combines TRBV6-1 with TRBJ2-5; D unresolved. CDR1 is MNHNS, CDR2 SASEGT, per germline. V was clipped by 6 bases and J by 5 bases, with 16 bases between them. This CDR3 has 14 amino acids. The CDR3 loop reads CASSLWVGKETQYF. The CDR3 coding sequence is TGTGCCAGCAGCCTCTGGGTGGGAAAGGAGACCCAGTACTTC.

The CDR3 nucleotides are TGTGCCAGCAGCTCCGACAGGGGTGGGGAGCAGTACTTC. It codes for CASSSDRGGEQYF. The V and J genes are TRBV7-2 and TRBJ2-7; 8 nucleotides line up with TRBD1. The CDR3 extends over 13 amino acids. Germline CDR1 and CDR2: SGHTA and FQGNSA. J lost 7 bases, V lost 4 bases, and 6 bases had no gene match.

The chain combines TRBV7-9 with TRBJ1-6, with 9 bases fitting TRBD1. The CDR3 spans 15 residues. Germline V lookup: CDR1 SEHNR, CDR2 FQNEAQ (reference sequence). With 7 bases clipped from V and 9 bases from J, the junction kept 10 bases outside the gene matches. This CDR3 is CASKIGGQGGSPLHF. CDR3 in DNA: TGTGCCAGCAAGATTGGGGGACAGGGTGGTTCACCCCTCCACTTT. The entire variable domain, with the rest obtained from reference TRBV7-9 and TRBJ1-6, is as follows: DTGVSQNPRHKITKRGQNVTFRCDPISEHNRLYWYRQTLGQGPEFLTYFQNEAQLEKSRLLSDRFSAERPKGSFSTLEIQRTEQGDSAMYLCASKIGGQGGSPLHFGNGTRLTVT.

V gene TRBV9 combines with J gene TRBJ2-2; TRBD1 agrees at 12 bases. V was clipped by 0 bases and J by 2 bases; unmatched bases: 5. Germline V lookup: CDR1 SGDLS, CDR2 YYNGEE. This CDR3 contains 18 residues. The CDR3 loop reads CASSVVEGTGGNTGELFF. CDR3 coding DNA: TGTGCCAGCAGCGTAGTAGAAGGGACAGGGGGCAACACCGGGGAGCTGTTTTTT. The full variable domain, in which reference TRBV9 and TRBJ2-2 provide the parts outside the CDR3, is DSGVTQTPKHLITATGQRVTLRCSPRSGDLSVYWYQQSLDQGLQFLIQYYNGEERAKGNILERFSAQQFPDLHSELNLSSLELGDSALYFCASSVVEGTGGNTGELFFGEGSRLTVL.

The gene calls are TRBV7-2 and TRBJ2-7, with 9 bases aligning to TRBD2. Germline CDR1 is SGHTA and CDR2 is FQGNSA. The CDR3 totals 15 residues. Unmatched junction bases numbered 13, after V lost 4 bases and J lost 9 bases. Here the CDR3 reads CASSSYSSGALPQYF. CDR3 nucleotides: TGTGCCAGCAGCTCTTACTCTAGCGGGGCGTTACCGCAGTACTTC.

CDR3 DNA sequence: TGTGCCAGCAGCTTGCCAGGGGGCGGATTTGGAGATACGCAGTATTTT. Protein product: CASSLPGGGFGDTQYF. This sequence joins TRBV5-4 and TRBJ2-3; 8 bases line up with TRBD1. The CDR3 sequence is 16 residues long. Germline CDR1 and CDR2: SGHNT and YYREEE (reference sequence). V gave up 1 base and J gave up 5 bases; unmatched junction bases: 9.